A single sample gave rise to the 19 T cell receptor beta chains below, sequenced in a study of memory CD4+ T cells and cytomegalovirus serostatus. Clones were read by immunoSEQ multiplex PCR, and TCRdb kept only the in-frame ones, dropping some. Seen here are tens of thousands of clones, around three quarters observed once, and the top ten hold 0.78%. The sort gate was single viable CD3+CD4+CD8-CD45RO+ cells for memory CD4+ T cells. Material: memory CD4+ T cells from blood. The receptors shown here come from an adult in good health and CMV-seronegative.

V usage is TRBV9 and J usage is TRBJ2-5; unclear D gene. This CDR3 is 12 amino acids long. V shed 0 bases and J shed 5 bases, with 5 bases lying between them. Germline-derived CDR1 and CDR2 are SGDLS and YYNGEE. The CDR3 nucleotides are TGTGCCAGCAGCGTAGGTTTTGAGACCCAGTACTTC. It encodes CASSVGFETQYF.

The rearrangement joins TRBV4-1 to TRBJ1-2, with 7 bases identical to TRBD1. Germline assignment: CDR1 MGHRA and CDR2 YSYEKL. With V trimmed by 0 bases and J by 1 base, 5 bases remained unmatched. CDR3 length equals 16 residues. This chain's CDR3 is CASSQDRGGFNYGYTF. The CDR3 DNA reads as TGCGCCAGCAGCCAAGACAGGGGGGGCTTTAACTATGGCTACACCTTC.

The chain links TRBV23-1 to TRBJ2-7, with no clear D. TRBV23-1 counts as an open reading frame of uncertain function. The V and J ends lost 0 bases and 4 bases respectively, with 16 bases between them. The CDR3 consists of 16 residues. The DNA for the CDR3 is TGCGCCAGCAGTCAATCGGTCGGTGTTTCGGTGTACGAGCAGTACTTC. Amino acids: CASSQSVGVSVYEQYF.

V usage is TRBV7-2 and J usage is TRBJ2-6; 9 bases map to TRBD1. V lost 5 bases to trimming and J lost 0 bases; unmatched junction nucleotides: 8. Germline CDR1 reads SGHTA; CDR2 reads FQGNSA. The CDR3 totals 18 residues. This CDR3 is CASSPRTGAHSGANVLTF. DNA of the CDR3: TGTGCCAGCAGCCCGAGGACAGGGGCCCACTCTGGGGCCAACGTCCTGACTTTC.

The CDR3 is CASSYSTQGKEKLFF. The CDR3 DNA is TGTGCCAGCAGTTACTCGACACAGGGCAAAGAAAAACTGTTTTTT. V gene TRBV6-5 combines with J gene TRBJ1-4, with TRBD1 as a possible D gene (6 bases). V shed 0 bases and J shed 8 bases, with 13 bases lying between them. Germline V CDR1 and CDR2: MNHEY, SVGAGI. This CDR3 is built from 15 residues.

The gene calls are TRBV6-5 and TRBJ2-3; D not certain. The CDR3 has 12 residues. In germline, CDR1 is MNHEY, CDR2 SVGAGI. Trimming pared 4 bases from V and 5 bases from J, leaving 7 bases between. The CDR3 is CASSLGGDTQYF. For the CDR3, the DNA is TGTGCCAGCAGTTTAGGCGGAGATACGCAGTATTTT.

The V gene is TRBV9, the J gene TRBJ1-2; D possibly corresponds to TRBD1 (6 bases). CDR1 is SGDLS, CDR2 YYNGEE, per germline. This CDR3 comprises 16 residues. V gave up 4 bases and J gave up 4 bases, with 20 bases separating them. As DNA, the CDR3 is TGTGCCAGCAGCCCTAGAGGAGCAGGGGCGAGCTATGGCTACACCTTC. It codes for CASSPRGAGASYGYTF.

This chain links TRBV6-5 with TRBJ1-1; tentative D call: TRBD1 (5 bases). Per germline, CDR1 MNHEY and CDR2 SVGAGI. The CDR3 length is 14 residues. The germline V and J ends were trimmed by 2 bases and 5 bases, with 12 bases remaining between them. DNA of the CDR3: TGTGCCAGCAGTTACACCACTGGGGGGACTGAAGCTTTCTTT. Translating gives CASSYTTGGTEAFF.

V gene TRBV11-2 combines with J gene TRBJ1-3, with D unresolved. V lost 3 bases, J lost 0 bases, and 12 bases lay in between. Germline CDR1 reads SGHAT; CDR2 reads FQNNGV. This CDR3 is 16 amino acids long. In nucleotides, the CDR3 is TGTGCCAGCAGCTTTCCGCTTGATTACTCTGGAAACACCATATATTTT. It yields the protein CASSFPLDYSGNTIYF.

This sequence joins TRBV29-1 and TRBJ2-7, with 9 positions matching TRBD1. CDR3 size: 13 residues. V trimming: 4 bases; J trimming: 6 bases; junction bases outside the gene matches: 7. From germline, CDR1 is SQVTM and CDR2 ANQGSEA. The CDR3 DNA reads TGCAGCGTTGGTACAGGGGGCTGGGCCGAGCAGTACTTC. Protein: CSVGTGGWAEQYF.

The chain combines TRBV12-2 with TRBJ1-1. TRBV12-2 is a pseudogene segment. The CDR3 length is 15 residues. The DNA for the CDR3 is TGTGCAAGTCGCCTGTCCGACCTCATGAACACTGAAGCTTTCTTT. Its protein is CASRLSDLMNTEAFF.

CDR3 sequence: CASSPRTDTQYF. For the CDR3, the DNA is TGTGCCAGCAGTCCTAGAACAGATACGCAGTATTTT. The V and J genes are TRBV7-6 and TRBJ2-3; no definite D call. V was shortened by 6 bases and J by 3 bases, with 7 bases between the two germline ends. The CDR3 loop spans 12 amino acids. The germline gives CDR1 SGHVS, CDR2 FNYEAQ.

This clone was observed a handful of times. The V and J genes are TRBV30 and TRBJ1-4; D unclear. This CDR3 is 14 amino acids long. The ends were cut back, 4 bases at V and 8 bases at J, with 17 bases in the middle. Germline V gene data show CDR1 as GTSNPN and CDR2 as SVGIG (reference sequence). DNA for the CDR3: TGTGCCTGGACCCCGAGAGGGTACGAAGAAAAACTGTTTTTT. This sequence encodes CAWTPRGYEEKLFF.

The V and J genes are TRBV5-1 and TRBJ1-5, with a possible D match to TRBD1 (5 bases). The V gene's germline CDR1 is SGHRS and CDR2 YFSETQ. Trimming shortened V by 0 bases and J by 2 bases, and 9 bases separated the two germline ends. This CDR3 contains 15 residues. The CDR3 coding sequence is TGCGCCAGCAGCTTGGCCGGGGCAGGCAATCAGCCCCAGCATTTT. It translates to CASSLAGAGNQPQHF.

As DNA, the CDR3 is TGTGCCTGGAGTGACATGGGACGTGGGGACATTCAGTACTTC. This sequence encodes CAWSDMGRGDIQYF. The chain combines TRBV30 with TRBJ2-4, with D perhaps assigned TRBD1 or TRBD2 (5 bases each). V was clipped by 1 base and J by 8 bases, with 15 bases between them. The CDR3 loop spans 14 amino acids. Germline assignment: CDR1 GTSNPN and CDR2 SVGIG (reference sequence).

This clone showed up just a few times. CDR3 amino acids: CATSRDRGSGGLEAFF. The CDR3 region has the DNA TGTGCCACCAGCAGAGATCGCGGTTCGGGAGGATTGGAAGCTTTCTTT. V gene TRBV15 combines with J gene TRBJ1-1; D uncertain. The CDR3 loop spans 16 amino acids. V shed 0 bases and J shed 8 bases, with 19 bases lying between them. In germline, CDR1 is LNHNV, CDR2 YYDKDF (reference sequence).

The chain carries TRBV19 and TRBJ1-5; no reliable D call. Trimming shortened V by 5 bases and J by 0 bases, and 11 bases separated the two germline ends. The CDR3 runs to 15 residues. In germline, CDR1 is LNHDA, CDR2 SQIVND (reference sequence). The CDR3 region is CASSPPSYSNQPQHF. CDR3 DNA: TGTGCCAGTAGTCCCCCCTCGTATAGCAATCAGCCCCAGCATTTT.

DNA for the CDR3: TGTGCCAGCAGTTACTCGTTTTGGGGGAATTATGGCTACACCTTC. Its translation: CASSYSFWGNYGYTF. V and J are TRBV6-5 and TRBJ1-2, with a weak D call TRBD1 (5 bases). Germline assignment: CDR1 MNHEY and CDR2 SVGAGI. Trimming pared 0 bases from V and 5 bases from J, leaving 13 bases between. This CDR3 has 15 amino acids.

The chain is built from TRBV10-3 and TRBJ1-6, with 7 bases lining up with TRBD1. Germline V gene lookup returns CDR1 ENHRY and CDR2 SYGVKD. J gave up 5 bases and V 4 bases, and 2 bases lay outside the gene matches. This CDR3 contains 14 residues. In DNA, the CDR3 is TGTGCCATCAGTGTCGGACAGGATAATTCACCCCTCCACTTT. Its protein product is CAISVGQDNSPLHF.